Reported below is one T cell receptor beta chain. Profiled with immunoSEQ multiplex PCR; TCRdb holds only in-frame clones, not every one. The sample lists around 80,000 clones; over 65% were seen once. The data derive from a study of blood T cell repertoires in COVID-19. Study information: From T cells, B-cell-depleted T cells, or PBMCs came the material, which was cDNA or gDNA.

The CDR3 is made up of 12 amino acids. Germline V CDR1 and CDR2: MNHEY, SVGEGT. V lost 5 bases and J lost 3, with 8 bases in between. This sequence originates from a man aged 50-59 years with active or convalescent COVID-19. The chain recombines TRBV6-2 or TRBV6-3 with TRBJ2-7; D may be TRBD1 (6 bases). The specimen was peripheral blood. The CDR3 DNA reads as TGTGCCAGCAGTGACAGGTACTACGAGCAGTACTTC. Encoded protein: CASSDRYYEQYF.